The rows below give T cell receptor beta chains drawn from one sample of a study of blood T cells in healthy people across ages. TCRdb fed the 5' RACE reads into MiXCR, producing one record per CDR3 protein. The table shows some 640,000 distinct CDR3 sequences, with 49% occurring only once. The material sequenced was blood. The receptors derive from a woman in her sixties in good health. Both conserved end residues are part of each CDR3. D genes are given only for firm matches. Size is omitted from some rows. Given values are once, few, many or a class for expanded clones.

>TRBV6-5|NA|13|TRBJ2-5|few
TGTGCCAGCAGTTACTGGGATAGGGAGACCCAGTACTTC
CASSYWDRETQYF
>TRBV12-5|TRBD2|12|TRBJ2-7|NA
TGTGCTAGTGGTTTGGCAAGCGGGAGGAGGTACTTC
CASGLASGRRYF
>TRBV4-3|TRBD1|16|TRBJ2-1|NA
TGCGCCAGCAGCCAAGAATGGACAGGGGGGTACAATGAGCAGTTCTTC
CASSQEWTGGYNEQFF
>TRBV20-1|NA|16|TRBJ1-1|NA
TGCAGTGTTGTAGGGCCGGGAGTGGATCGCCCCCGGGAAGCTTTCTTT
CSVVGPGVDRPREAFF
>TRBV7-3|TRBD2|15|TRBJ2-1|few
TGTGCCAGCAGCATTAGCGGGAGTGCCTACAATGAGCAGTTCTTC
CASSISGSAYNEQFF
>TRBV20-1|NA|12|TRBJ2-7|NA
TGCAGTGCTAGAGAGAGGGACTACGAGCAGTACTTC
CSARERDYEQYF
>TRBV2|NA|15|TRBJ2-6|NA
TGTGCCAGCAGTGACGTAAGAGCCGGGGCCAACGTCCTGACTTTC
CASSDVRAGANVLTF
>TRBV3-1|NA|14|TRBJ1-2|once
TGTGCCAGCAGCCAAGTTGTAGGGTCCGTGGGCTACACCTTC
CASSQVVGSVGYTF
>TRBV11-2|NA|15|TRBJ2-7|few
TGTGCCAGCAGCTATTCCTCGGGCTACTCCTACGAGCAGTACTTC
CASSYSSGYSYEQYF
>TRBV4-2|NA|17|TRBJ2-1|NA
TGTGCCAGCAGCCAAGAGGATTCCTTATATGGGAACAATGAGCAGTTCTTC
CASSQEDSLYGNNEQFF
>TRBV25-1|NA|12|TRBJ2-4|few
TGTGCCAGTTCCAGGGAGATCAACATTCAGTACTTC
CASSREINIQYF
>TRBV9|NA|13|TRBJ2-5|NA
TGTGCCAGCAGCGTGAGTCGGGGAGAGACCCAGTACTTC
CASSVSRGETQYF
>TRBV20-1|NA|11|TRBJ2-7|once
TGCAGTGCTAGGGGCGCCTACGAGCAGTACTTC
CSARGAYEQYF
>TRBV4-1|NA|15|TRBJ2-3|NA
TGCGCCAGCAGCCAAGACGGCAGTCTCCGGGATACGCAGTATTTT
CASSQDGSLRDTQYF
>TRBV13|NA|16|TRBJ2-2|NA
TGTGCCAGCAGCTTCCGCACGCGCGAGCGAACCGGGGAGCTGTTTTTT
CASSFRTRERTGELFF
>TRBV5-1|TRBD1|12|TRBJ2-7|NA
TGCGCCAGCAGCATGGACAGGTACGAGCAGTACTTC
CASSMDRYEQYF
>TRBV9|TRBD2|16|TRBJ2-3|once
TGTGCCAGCAGCGTAGAGGGCGGGAGTTACGCAGATACGCAGTATTTT
CASSVEGGSYADTQYF
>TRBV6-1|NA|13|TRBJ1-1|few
TGTGCCAGCAGTGAGAGGGGCGACACTGAAGCTTTCTTT
CASSERGDTEAFF
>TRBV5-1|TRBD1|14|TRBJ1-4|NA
TGCGCCAGCACCACAGGGGGAACTAATGAAAAACTGTTTTTT
CASTTGGTNEKLFF
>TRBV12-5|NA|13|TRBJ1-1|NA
TGTGCTAGTGGGGAAGGGAGGGGGACTGAAGCTTTCTTT
CASGEGRGTEAFF
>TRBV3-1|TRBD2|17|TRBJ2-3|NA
TGTGCCAGCAGCCCCCCCTTTTGGCGGGAGTTCTCAGATACGCAGTATTTT
CASSPPFWREFSDTQYF
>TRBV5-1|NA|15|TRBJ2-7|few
TGCGCCAGCAGCCTGATTCCGGGTAGCTCCTACGAGCAGTACTTC
CASSLIPGSSYEQYF
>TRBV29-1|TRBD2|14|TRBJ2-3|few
TGCAGCGTTGTCGAGCGGGAGATTGGAGATACGCAGTATTTT
CSVVEREIGDTQYF
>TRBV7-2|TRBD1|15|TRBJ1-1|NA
TGTGCCAGCACCCCTAGTGTGGACAGGGCCACTGAAGCTTTCTTT
CASTPSVDRATEAFF
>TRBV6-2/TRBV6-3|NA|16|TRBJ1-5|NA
TGTGCCAGCAGTTACCTACGACAGTCTAGCAATCAGCCCCAGCATTTT
CASSYLRQSSNQPQHF
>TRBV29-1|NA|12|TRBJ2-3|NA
TGCAGCGTTGTAAGCAACACAGATACGCAGTATTTT
CSVVSNTDTQYF
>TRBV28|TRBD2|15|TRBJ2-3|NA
TGTGCCAGCAGTGCACTAGCGGTGAGCACAGATACGCCGTATTTT
CASSALAVSTDTPYF
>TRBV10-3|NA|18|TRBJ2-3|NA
TGTGCCATCAGTGATACAGGGAAGGTTTGGTATTGCACAGATACGCAGTATTTT
CAISDTGKVWYCTDTQYF
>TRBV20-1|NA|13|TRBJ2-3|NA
TGCAGTGGGCGGGAAGGAGGCACAGATACGCAGTATTTT
CSGREGGTDTQYF
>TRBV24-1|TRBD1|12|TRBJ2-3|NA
TGTGCCGCCGGACAGGGGACAGATACGCAGTATTTT
CAAGQGTDTQYF
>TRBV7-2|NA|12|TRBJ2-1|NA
TGTGCCAGCAGCTTAGATGGGGATGAGCAGTTCTTC
CASSLDGDEQFF
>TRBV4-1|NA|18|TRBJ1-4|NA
TGCGCCAGCAGCCAAGTGGAGGGGGGCGTGTTGGCTAATGAAAAACTGTTTTTT
CASSQVEGGVLANEKLFF
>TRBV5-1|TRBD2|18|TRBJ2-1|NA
TGCGCCAGCAGCTTTACAGGGACTAGCGGGATGTGGGGCAATGAGCAGTTCTTC
CASSFTGTSGMWGNEQFF
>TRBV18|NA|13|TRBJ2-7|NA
TGTGCCAGCTCACCGGCTAGTTTCAACGAGCAGTACTTC
CASSPASFNEQYF
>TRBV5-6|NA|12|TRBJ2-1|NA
TGTGCCGTAACTCTGGGGCGGAATGAGCAGTTCTTC
CAVTLGRNEQFF
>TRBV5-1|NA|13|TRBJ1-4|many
TGCGCCAGCAGGAACAGGCCTAGTGAAAAACTGTTTTTT
CASRNRPSEKLFF
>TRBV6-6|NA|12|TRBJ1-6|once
TGTGCCAGCAGTTCGCTTGCTTCACCCCTCCACTTT
CASSSLASPLHF
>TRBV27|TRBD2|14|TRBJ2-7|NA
TGTGCCAGCAGTTTCGGACTAGCGGACCGGGAGCAGTACTTC
CASSFGLADREQYF
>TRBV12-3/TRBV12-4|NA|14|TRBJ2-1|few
TGTGCCAGCAGCCTTTATTATGGGGGCAATGAGCAGTTCTTC
CASSLYYGGNEQFF
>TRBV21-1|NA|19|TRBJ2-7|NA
TGTGCCAGCAGCAAAGCATTTGGGAAACTAGCGGCGAGCTCCTACGAGCAGTACTTC
CASSKAFGKLAASSYEQYF
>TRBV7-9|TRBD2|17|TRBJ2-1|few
TGTGCCAGCAGCCCTACTAGCGGGAGGGCCCCCTACAATGAGCAGTTCTTC
CASSPTSGRAPYNEQFF
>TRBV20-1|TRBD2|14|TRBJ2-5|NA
TGCAGTGCTGGCATAGCGGGAGGGAAAGAGACCCAGTACTTC
CSAGIAGGKETQYF
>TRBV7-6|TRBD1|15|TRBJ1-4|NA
TGTGCCAGCAGCCTTAGACAGGGGGCTAATGAAAAACTGTTTTTT
CASSLRQGANEKLFF
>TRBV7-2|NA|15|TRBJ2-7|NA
TGTGCCAGCAGCTTAGAGAGGGGAGATTTCTACGAGCAGTACTTC
CASSLERGDFYEQYF
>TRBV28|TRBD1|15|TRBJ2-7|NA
TGTGCCAGCAGACACGACAGGGATCAGGCGGACGAGCAGTACTTC
CASRHDRDQADEQYF
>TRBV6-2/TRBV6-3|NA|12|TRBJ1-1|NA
TGTGCCAGCAATCAGGCCTACACTGAAGCTTTCTTT
CASNQAYTEAFF
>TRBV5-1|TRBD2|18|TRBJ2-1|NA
TGCGCCAGCAGCCGGAGGGGCGGGAGGAACCAGGCCTACAATGAGCAGTTCTTC
CASSRRGGRNQAYNEQFF
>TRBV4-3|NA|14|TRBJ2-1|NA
TGCGCCAGCAGCCTAGAGTACCCCTACAATGAGCAGTTCTTC
CASSLEYPYNEQFF
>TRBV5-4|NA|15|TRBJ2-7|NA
TGTGCCAGCAGCTTGGGTCCGGGACTTTCCTACGAGCAGTACTTC
CASSLGPGLSYEQYF
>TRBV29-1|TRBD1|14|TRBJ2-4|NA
TGCAGCGTTGTACAGGGGGTGGCCAAAAACATTCAGTACTTC
CSVVQGVAKNIQYF
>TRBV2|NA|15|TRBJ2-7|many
TGTGCCAACAAACTAGATCAGAGCTCCTACAATGAGCAGTACTTC
CANKLDQSSYNEQYF
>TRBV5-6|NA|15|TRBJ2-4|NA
TGTGCCAGCAGCCCACGTATAGTAGCCAAAAACATTCAGTACTTC
CASSPRIVAKNIQYF
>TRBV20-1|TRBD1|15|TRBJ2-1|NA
TGCAGTGCCCTACAGGGGGCGGTTCCTGACAATGAGCAGTTCTTC
CSALQGAVPDNEQFF
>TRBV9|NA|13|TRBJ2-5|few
TGTGCCAGCAGCGAAGGGACTGGGGTGGCCCAGTACTTC
CASSEGTGVAQYF
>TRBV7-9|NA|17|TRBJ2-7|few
TGTGCCAGCAGCGGACAACACACAGGGCGTAGACTCTACGAGCAGTACTTC
CASSGQHTGRRLYEQYF
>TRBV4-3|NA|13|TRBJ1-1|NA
TGCGCCAACACACAGGACAGGAACACTGAAGCTTTCTTT
CANTQDRNTEAFF
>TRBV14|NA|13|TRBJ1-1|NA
TGTGCCAGCAGCCTGTCCTGGGGCACTGAAGCTTTCTTT
CASSLSWGTEAFF
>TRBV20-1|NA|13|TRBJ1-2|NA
TGCAGTGCCGAAGAATTGGGGTTCCGGGGCTACACCTTC
CSAEELGFRGYTF
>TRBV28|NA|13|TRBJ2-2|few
TGTGCCAGCAGTGTACGAGCTATCGGGGAGCTGTTTTTT
CASSVRAIGELFF